Described below is a single T cell receptor beta chain sequence and its context. Its antigen specificity is not known. No per-base quality is available; no much larger clone lies one base away. These data originate in a study of cytotoxic CD8 clonotypes in ibrutinib-treated CLL (dated by TCRdb to the early 2020s). Study-wide context: The cohort had about a dozen relapsed/refractory and around 15 treatment-naive patients; 17 to 18 were IGHV unmutated. On average, each sample yielded 255,043 productive templates and about 95,000 productive rearrangements. Responses were partial in around 25 patients and complete in 2; after median approximately 5.5 years follow-up, approximately 15 stayed in remission and approximately twelve progressed. Every remission and progressive disease sample was obtained while ibrutinib was still being received by the patients. Longitudinal samples were available for about 30% of the 86 trial participants. Samples at response were collected after a median of approximately twelve months of treatment, with a range of about 6 to 36 months. Cryopreserved peripheral blood mononuclear cells were collected at three points: before therapy, at response, and at either sustained remission or disease progression. Findings and caveats that apply to the study as a whole: Sustained-remission and progressing patients did not have matched sampling times, and lymph node repertoires were not examined. Public clonotypes were rare and either shrank or stayed stable during treatment, and the rise in clonality at ibrutinib response reflected expansion of private clonotypes. At baseline, clonality was higher than in age-matched healthy donors and showed a strong correlation with circulating CD8+ T-cell counts. At ibrutinib response clonality went up, during sustained remission it held steady, and at progression it dropped back toward baseline.

The goal of deep resolution MiSeq sequencing was a depth between 1 in 1 million and 1 in 200,000 T cells, and coverage averaged 10x per clonotype. TCR beta libraries were generated with the immunoSEQ hsTCRB Kit. On the authors' methods: Data were analyzed with ImmunoSEQ Data Assistant and ImmunoSEQ Analyzer, with V, D and J genes assigned per IMGT definitions. Clonality, which ranges from 0 to 1, was calculated by subtracting the normalized Shannon entropy of productive rearrangement frequencies from one. Public clonotype analysis was restricted to overrepresented clonotypes comprising at least 0.05% of each patient's repertoire. About a dozen repertoires from age-matched healthy donors, obtained from immuneACCESS, served as clonality controls. As stored in TCRdb, this immuneACCESS dataset retains in-frame rearrangements with V and J assigned. A fraction of the clones does not appear; measured against another copy, unresolved V genes explain less than half of the discrepancy, and the remainder lacks a known reason. V and J calls and clone size are those listed in that table; D and trimming were worked out from the DNA. This sample gives 250,000 to 350,000 clones in total; 60% to 80% of them show up just once. Approximately 5.6% of the sample is taken by the ten largest.

Trimming takes 0 bases from V and 0 bases from J, and the germline ends sit 10 bases apart. As encoded in the germline V gene (reference sequence), CDR1 is SGHNT while CDR2 is YYREEE. Inclusive of the bounding cysteine and phenylalanine, the CDR3 is 15 residues long. The entry retains the CDR3 DNA only, 45 bases that are in frame from base 1. The time point label here, explained by the study, means: progressive disease on ibrutinib. For TCR beta library preparation, about 2.2 micrograms of genomic DNA was extracted from cryopreserved PBMCs. High-throughput TCR beta sequencing was performed on longitudinal blood samples from CLL patients receiving ibrutinib monotherapy. The patients took part in an open-label, single-center phase 2 trial of ibrutinib monotherapy.

The sequence links TRBV5-4 to TRBJ2-7; the D gene is perhaps TRBD2, on 5 matching bases. Here the sequenced sample was PBMCs, taken at disease progression, from a patient treated with ibrutinib. This receptor was taken from a human donor with chronic lymphocytic leukemia. The CDR3 region reads CASSLASGSSYEQYF. The nucleotide sequence reads as follows: TGTGCCAGCAGCTTGGCCAGCGGAAGCTCCTACGAGCAGTACTTC.